These 21 T cell receptor beta chains originate from one sample sequenced in a study of blood T cells in healthy people across ages. For the second PCR, which ran for roughly 7 to 11 cycles, a sample-barcoded 5' primer and a J-beta primer mix were used. Each CDR3 protein is one row after TCRdb ran MiXCR on the 5' RACE reads. The sample consists of approximately 800,000 distinct CDR3 sequences, about 62% of them appearing once. Material for sequencing was blood. Receptors were obtained from a man between 25 and 39 years old in good health.

In this sample, this clonotype turned up once. Since a much larger clone is just one base distant, this may be a read error. The chain couples TRBV18 to TRBJ2-3; TRBD2 matches at 7 bases. Germline V gene data show CDR1 as KGHSH and CDR2 as LQKENI. The CDR3 covers 17 residues. This CDR3 is CAGSPLTSGNPTDTQYF. For the CDR3, the DNA is TGTGCCGGCTCACCACTAACCAGCGGGAATCCCACAGATACGCAGTATTTT.

This clonotype was found once. V usage is TRBV6-5 and J usage is TRBJ2-3, with D maybe TRBD2 (5 bases). Germline V lookup: CDR1 MNHEY, CDR2 SVGAGI. Trimming cost V 7 bases and J 7 bases, with 24 bases left between them. This CDR3 is 16 amino acids long. CDR3 sequence reads: CASTILPTPLVHTQYF. The CDR3 DNA is TGTGCCAGCACAATACTCCCCACTCCACTAGTCCATACGCAGTATTTT.

V is TRBV6-1 and J is TRBJ2-7, with 8 bases matching TRBD2. The length of the CDR3 is 18 residues. V dropped 2 bases and J dropped 8; count of bases not matched to a gene: 20. Germline V gene sequence: CDR1 MNHNS, CDR2 SASEGT. The CDR3 sequence: CASSEILGRGGPPNKQYF. The CDR3 nucleotides read TGTGCCAGCAGTGAAATCCTCGGGAGGGGCGGGCCCCCAAATAAGCAGTACTTC.

J is TRBJ2-7 and V is TRBV3-1, with 7 positions matching TRBD2. The CDR3 has 15 amino acids. CDR1 LGHDT and CDR2 YNNKEL come from the germline V gene (reference sequence). The junction had 5 bases not matched to a gene; V was cut back by 3 bases and J by 0 bases. CDR3 region: CASSHSGGGSYEQYF. In DNA, the CDR3 is TGTGCCAGCAGCCATTCGGGCGGGGGCTCCTACGAGCAGTACTTC.

There are a few counts of this clonotype. The genes are TRBV4-2 and TRBJ1-2, with unresolved D. CDR1 and CDR2 (germline): LGHNA, YNFKEQ. The CDR3 is 13 residues long. V shed 4 bases and J shed 8 bases, with 14 bases lying between them. CDR3 protein: CASSPPAAEGYTF. The CDR3 DNA sequence: TGTGCCAGCAGCCCTCCGGCGGCGGAAGGCTACACCTTC.

There are a few counts of this clonotype. The CDR3 region has the DNA TGTGCCAGCAGCTTTGGGGGGACAGGGGGCTACGAGCAGTACTTC. Encoded protein: CASSFGGTGGYEQYF. The chain couples TRBV7-2 to TRBJ2-4; 11 nucleotides agree with TRBD1. The assigned J gene may be wrong: the sequence end matches TRBJ2-7 better. The CDR3 loop spans 15 amino acids. Germline V CDR1 and CDR2: SGHTA, FQGNSA.

The V call is TRBV7-2, the J call TRBJ1-6; no firm D call. The germline V gene encodes CDR1 SGHTA and CDR2 FQGNSA. The length of the CDR3 is 14 residues. The V and J ends lost 5 bases and 12 bases respectively, with 17 bases between them. The CDR3 reads CASSPTGLFVPLHF. In DNA form, the CDR3 reads TGTGCCAGCAGCCCTACGGGGTTATTTGTACCCCTCCACTTT. Complete variable domain (other parts from reference TRBV7-2 and TRBJ1-6): GAGVSQSPSNKVTEKGKDVELRCDPISGHTALYWYRQSLGQGLEFLIYFQGNSAPDKSGLPSDRFSAERTGGSVSTLTIQRTQQEDSAVYLCASSPTGLFVPLHFGNGTRLTVT.

This chain connects TRBV3-1 to TRBJ2-7; D remains ambiguous. The V end was cut by 4 bases, the J end by 0 bases, with 10 bases between. Germline V CDR1 and CDR2: LGHDT, YNNKEL (reference sequence). The CDR3 is 14 amino acids. CDR3 region: CASSLTPISYEQYF. Written as DNA, the CDR3 is TGTGCCAGCAGCCTCACACCCATCTCCTACGAGCAGTACTTC.

CDR3 in amino acids: CSAERDEILGQFF. For the CDR3, the DNA is TGCAGTGCCGAACGGGACGAAATACTGGGGCAGTTCTTC. The chain couples TRBV20-1 to TRBJ2-1, with D possibly called TRBD1 or TRBD2 (5 bases each). The V end lost 6 bases, the J end lost 12 bases, and 21 bases lay between the germline ends. Germline values: CDR1 DFQATT, CDR2 SNEGSKA (reference sequence). This CDR3 comprises 13 residues.

Only a few counts were recorded for this clonotype. The chain has TRBV7-6 and TRBJ2-7; D is undetermined. Germline assignment: CDR1 SGHVS and CDR2 FNYEAQ. Trimming removed 4 bases from V and 3 bases from J, with 10 bases in between. CDR3 size: 13 residues. The CDR3 nucleotides read TGTGCCAGCAGCTCCAGAGACCTCTACGAGCAGTACTTC. Amino acid sequence: CASSSRDLYEQYF.

This clonotype has a single count. The chain has TRBV20-1 and TRBJ2-1; D unresolved. CDR1 and CDR2 (germline): DFQATT, SNEGSKA (reference sequence). V was cut by 1 base and J by 4 bases, with 5 bases left in between. The CDR3 covers 12 residues. In nucleotides, the CDR3 is TGCAGTGCTAGAGCAGCATACAATGAGCAGTTCTTC. Translating it yields CSARAAYNEQFF.

The chain links TRBV9 to TRBJ2-6; TRBD2 matches 11 bases. Germline V gives CDR1 SGDLS, CDR2 YYNGEE. After removal of 4 bases from V and 5 bases from J, the junction contained 8 bases not matched to a gene. CDR3 length: 17 amino acids. For the CDR3, the DNA is TGTGCCAGCAGCTCTCCTAGCGGGGGGCTCTGGGCCAACGTCCTGACTTTC. It is translated as CASSSPSGGLWANVLTF.

This chain links TRBV20-1 with TRBJ1-4, with D perhaps matching TRBD1 (5 bases). The CDR3 totals 14 residues. V was cut by 6 bases and J by 5 bases, with 16 bases left in between. CDR1 is DFQATT and CDR2 is SNEGSKA in the germline V gene (reference sequence). CDR3 DNA sequence: TGCAGTGCATCTGACAGCTGGTTAAATGAAAAACTGTTTTTT. It is translated as CSASDSWLNEKLFF.

The chain combines TRBV6-5 with TRBJ2-5; tentatively, D is TRBD1 (6 bases). Trimming took 0 bases from V and 4 from J, leaving 12 bases between them. From germline, CDR1 is MNHEY and CDR2 SVGAGI. This CDR3 region has 15 residues. The DNA for the CDR3 is TGTGCCAGCAGTTACTCGGGGGCAGTGGGAGAGACCCAGTACTTC. It yields the protein CASSYSGAVGETQYF.

This clonotype was picked up one time. The chain has TRBV9 and TRBJ2-3, with D perhaps TRBD2 (7 bases). The germline V and J ends were trimmed by 6 bases and 3 bases, with 17 bases remaining between them. In germline, CDR1 is SGDLS, CDR2 YYNGEE. The CDR3 runs to 15 residues. The DNA of the CDR3 is TGTGCCAGCACGGAGGGGGGGAGGCTTACAGATACGCAGTATTTT. Amino acids: CASTEGGRLTDTQYF.

This chain links TRBV7-2 with TRBJ1-3, with D unclear. The CDR3 length is 13 residues. Germline CDR1 is SGHTA and CDR2 is FQGNSA. The V end lost 2 bases, the J end lost 5 bases, and 7 bases lay between the germline ends. This CDR3 is CASSLPGRNTIYF. In DNA form, the CDR3 reads TGTGCCAGCAGCTTACCCGGCCGAAACACCATATATTTT.

In this sample, this clonotype turned up once. This rearrangement joins TRBV6-5 to TRBJ1-2; the D is unclear. Trimming removed 5 bases at V and 7 bases at J, with 14 bases between. Germline V lookup: CDR1 MNHEY, CDR2 SVGAGI. This CDR3 has 13 residues. DNA of the CDR3: TGTGCCAGCAGTCCCTATGGAGAGCGTGGCTACACCTTC. Amino acids: CASSPYGERGYTF.

V gene TRBV6-6 combines with J gene TRBJ2-5; D unresolved. V lost 9 bases to trimming and J lost 5 bases, with 16 bases between them. Germline V gene sequence: CDR1 MNHNY, CDR2 SVGAGI (reference sequence). The CDR3 has 13 amino acids. CDR3: CASSQVLGETQYF. Written as DNA, the CDR3 is TGTGCCAGTTCTCAAGTTCTCGGGGAGACCCAGTACTTC.

This clonotype showed up just once. V and J are TRBV12-3 or TRBV12-4 and TRBJ2-5; 12 nucleotides align to TRBD2. This CDR3 has 16 residues. After removal of 1 base from V and 0 bases from J, the junction contained 0 bases not matched to a gene. CDR3 nucleotide sequence: TGTGCCAGCAGTTTAGGGACTAGCGGGGACCAAGAGACCCAGTACTTC. Encoded protein: CASSLGTSGDQETQYF.

The J gene is TRBJ1-5, the V gene TRBV10-3, with unresolved D. Germline V gene data show CDR1 as ENHRY and CDR2 as SYGVKD. V shed 3 bases and J shed 7 bases, with 4 bases lying between them. CDR3 size: 11 residues. This chain's CDR3 is CAISEDQPQHF. The CDR3 DNA is TGTGCCATCAGTGAAGACCAGCCCCAGCATTTT.

A few counts support this clonotype. This chain joins TRBV29-1 and TRBJ2-3; D perhaps matches TRBD2 (6 bases). CDR3 length equals 13 residues. Germline V lookup: CDR1 SQVTM, CDR2 ANQGSEA. The V end lost 3 bases, the J end lost 3 bases, and 10 bases lay between the germline ends. In DNA form, the CDR3 reads TGCAGCGTTGAGGAGGGTTTTACAGATACGCAGTATTTT. Protein product: CSVEEGFTDTQYF.